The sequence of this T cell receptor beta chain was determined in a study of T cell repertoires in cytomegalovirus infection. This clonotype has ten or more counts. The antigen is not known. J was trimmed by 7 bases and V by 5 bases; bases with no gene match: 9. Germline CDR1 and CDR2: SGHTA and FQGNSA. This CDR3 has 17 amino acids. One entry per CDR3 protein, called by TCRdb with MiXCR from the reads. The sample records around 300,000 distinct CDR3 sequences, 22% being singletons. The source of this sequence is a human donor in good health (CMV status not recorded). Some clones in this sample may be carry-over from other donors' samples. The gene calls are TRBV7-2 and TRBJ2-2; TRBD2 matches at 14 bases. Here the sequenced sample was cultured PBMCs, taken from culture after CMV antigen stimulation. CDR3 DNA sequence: TGTGCCAGCAGCCTGGGACTAGCGGGAGTCCGGAACGGGGAGCTGTTTTTT. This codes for CASSLGLAGVRNGELFF.